These 5 T cell receptor beta chains share one sample of origin, sequenced in a study of T cells in Graves' hyperthyroidism and ophthalmopathy. Amplification of TCR beta CDR3 regions used RNA as the template. The HTBI primer set was used in a first-round RT-PCR of the TCR CDR3. TCRdb reprocessed the multiplex PCR reads with MiXCR, giving one entry per CDR3 protein. The sample has around 420,000 distinct CDR3 sequences, 15% to 17% seen once; the top ten hold roughly 8%. The sample consisted of blood. These receptors were obtained from a woman aged 18 to 35 with Graves' hyperthyroidism.

The rearrangement links TRBV3-1 to TRBJ2-3; 13 nucleotides line up with TRBD2. The CDR3 loop spans 14 amino acids. Germline values: CDR1 LGHDT, CDR2 YNNKEL (reference sequence). Trimming removed 6 bases from V and 6 bases from J; junction bases left unmatched: 3. The CDR3 DNA is TGTGCCAGCAGGACTAGCGGGGGGAGGGATACGCAGTATTTT. Protein: CASRTSGGRDTQYF.

CDR3 residues: CASSLNRDRNQPQHF. The CDR3 DNA follows: TGTGCCAGCAGTCTAAACCGGGACAGGAATCAGCCCCAGCATTTT. The chain has TRBV6-1 and TRBJ1-5; 8 nucleotides line up with TRBD1. Germline values: CDR1 MNHNS, CDR2 SASEGT. This CDR3 has 15 amino acids. With 5 bases clipped from V and 4 bases from J, the junction kept 7 bases outside the gene matches.

This clonotype was seen many times. The rearrangement links TRBV2 to TRBJ2-7; 10 positions match TRBD1. J gave up 1 base and V 1 base, and 4 bases lay outside the gene matches. The germline V gene encodes CDR1 SNHLY and CDR2 FYNNEI. The CDR3 is 16 residues long. The CDR3 is CASSEVWGQGSYEQYF. The CDR3 DNA is TGTGCCAGCAGTGAAGTTTGGGGACAGGGGTCCTACGAGCAGTACTTC.

In DNA form, the CDR3 reads TGTGCCAGCTCACCCGACAGGGGGGTGGGCAATCAGCCCCAGCATTTT. It yields the protein CASSPDRGVGNQPQHF. The V call is TRBV18, the J call TRBJ1-5; 9 nucleotides match TRBD1. Germline V lookup: CDR1 KGHSH, CDR2 LQKENI. This CDR3 has 16 residues. The J segment lost 2 bases and the V segment lost 3 bases, leaving 5 bases of the junction unmatched. The variable domain in full, with the rest retrieved from reference TRBV18 and TRBJ1-5, is NAGVMQNPRHLVRRRGQEARLRCSPMKGHSHVYWYRQLPEEGLKFMVYLQKENIIDESGMPKERFSAEFPKEGPSILRIQQVVRGDSAAYFCASSPDRGVGNQPQHFGDGTRLSIL.

Ten or more counts support this clonotype. The V call is TRBV7-9, the J call TRBJ2-5; D might be TRBD2 (7 bases). Germline V gene lookup returns CDR1 SEHNR and CDR2 FQNEAQ (reference sequence). V gave up 5 bases and J gave up 1 base, with 11 bases separating them. The CDR3 consists of 14 residues. DNA for the CDR3: TGTGCCAGCAGCAGACGGGGGGCCCAAGAGACCCAGTACTTC. Its protein product is CASSRRGAQETQYF.